A single sample gave rise to the 17 T cell receptor beta chains below, sequenced in a study of T cells in women clearing cervical HPV infection. TCRdb's table, derived via immunoSEQ multiplex PCR, lists solely in-frame clones and lacks some. The data include more than 15,000 clones; the top ten clones carry over 8.5%. Sequencing used blood buffy coat. Every receptor here comes from a woman aged 18 to 75 with a cervical HPV16 infection that either progressed to CIN3+ or cleared (not recorded which).

As to this clone: The read ends 3 residues early relative to the CDR3; the germline J gene fills the gap. The chain is built from TRBV30 and TRBJ2-1; 10 bases match TRBD1. Trimming took 2 bases from V and 2 from J; bases not matched to a gene: 12. From germline, CDR1 is GTSNPN and CDR2 SVGIG (reference sequence). The CDR3 contains 18 residues. CDR3 sequence: CAWSRTGGGYDPYNEQFF. The sequenced CDR3 bases are TGTGCCTGGAGTCGGACAGGGGGGGGCTATGATCCCTACAATGAG.

Turning to this clone: The read falls 3 residues short of the CDR3 end, and the missing part is taken from the germline J gene. This sequence joins TRBV15 and TRBJ2-2; D gene ambiguous. Trimming removed 0 bases from V and 3 bases from J, with 5 bases in between. The CDR3 is 14 amino acids. Germline V lookup: CDR1 LNHNV, CDR2 YYDKDF (reference sequence). CDR3 bases read: TGTGCCACCAGCAGAGACACATACACCGGGGAG. Encoded protein: CATSRDTYTGE. The entire CDR3 reads CATSRDTYTGELFF.

Concerning this clone itself: The sequenced fragment ends 3 residues before the CDR3 boundary, so the rest is inferred from the germline J gene. The J gene is TRBJ1-4, the V gene TRBV2, with 8 bases lining up with TRBD1. This CDR3 region has 16 residues. The ends lost 5 bases at V and 0 bases at J; junction bases unmatched: 5. Germline-derived CDR1 and CDR2 are SNHLY and FYNNEI. CDR3 loop: CASSFTGGTTNEKLFF. The CDR3 DNA, read in part, is TGTGCCAGCAGTTTTACAGGGGGGACAACTAATGAAAAA.

A remark on this clone: The CDR3 end falls 3 residues outside the read, so it is completed with the germline J gene. V usage is TRBV19 and J usage is TRBJ2-7, with D unresolved. The CDR3 is 13 amino acids. Germline-derived CDR1 and CDR2 are LNHDA and SQIVND (reference sequence). The germline V and J ends were trimmed by 1 base and 1 base, with 5 bases remaining between them. CDR3 sequence reads: CASSIGHSYEQYF. The covered CDR3 bases are TGTGCCAGTAGTATAGGGCATTCCTACGAG.

A note on this clone: Read data end 3 residues before the CDR3 end; the end is taken from the germline J gene. The rearrangement joins TRBV5-6 to TRBJ1-1; D call uncertain. The CDR3 consists of 13 residues. Trimming removed 1 base at V and 1 base at J, with 5 bases between. CDR1 SGHDT and CDR2 YYEEEE come from the germline V gene. The DNA read from the CDR3 is TGTGCCAGCAGCTTGAGAGGGAACACTGAA. This codes for CASSLRGNTE. The full CDR3 protein reads CASSLRGNTEAFF.

Regarding this clone: The missing CDR3 end, 3 residues past where the read stops, is filled in from the germline J gene. The chain carries TRBV20-1 and TRBJ2-3, with D possibly being TRBD1 (6 bases). Germline V gene data show CDR1 as DFQATT and CDR2 as SNEGSKA (reference sequence). Trimming cost V 3 bases and J 4 bases, with 11 bases left between them. The CDR3 consists of 13 residues. The CDR3 bases that were read are TGCAGTGCTAGCAGGGGTGGCCCAGATACG. Protein product: CSASRGGPDT. The CDR3 reads in full as CSASRGGPDTQYF.

The CDR3 region is CASTTAGQGIDQPQHF. CDR3 bases read: TGTGCCAGTACCACAGCCGGGCAGGGAATCGATCAGCCC. The gene calls are TRBV19 and TRBJ1-5; D might be TRBD1 (5 bases). From the germline J gene comes the end of the CDR3, since the read stops 3 residues before it. This CDR3 comprises 16 residues. V dropped 7 bases and J dropped 5 bases, with 21 bases sitting between them. Germline V gives CDR1 LNHDA, CDR2 SQIVND (reference sequence). Looking up the rest from reference TRBV19 and TRBJ1-5 gives the full variable domain: DGGITQSPKYLFRKEGQNVTLSCEQNLNHDAMYWYRQDPGQGLRLIYYSQIVNDFQKGDIAEGYSVSREKKESFPLTVTSAQKNPTAFYLCASTTAGQGIDQPQHFGDGTRLSIL.

A remark on this clone: Coverage ceases 3 residues before the CDR3 finishes, and the germline J gene fills in the end. V is TRBV28 and J is TRBJ2-7, with 8 bases that match TRBD2. From germline, CDR1 is MDHEN and CDR2 SYDVKM. There are 14 residues in the CDR3. J was trimmed by 0 bases and V by 8 bases; bases with no gene match: 6. CDR3 bases read: TGTGCCAGCCGACCGAGCGGGAGCTCCTACGAG. Its translation is CASRPSGSSYE. The complete CDR3 sequence is CASRPSGSSYEQYF.

As concerns this clone: The CDR3 end falls 3 residues outside the read, so it is completed with the germline J gene. V is TRBV30 and J is TRBJ2-2, with unresolved D. Germline loops: CDR1 GTSNPN, CDR2 SVGIG (reference sequence). The CDR3 has 12 residues. Incomplete CDR3 DNA: TGTGCCTGGAGCGTGTGGCAGTCCGAG. Translating gives CAWSVWQSE. The full CDR3 is CAWSVWQSELFF.

Regarding this clone: The read falls 3 residues short of the CDR3 end, and the missing part is taken from the germline J gene. The chain combines TRBV7-9 with TRBJ1-3, with 8 bases aligning to TRBD1. The V gene end was trimmed by 4 bases and the J gene end by 8 bases; junction bases not matched to a gene: 4. The CDR3 is 13 residues long. Germline V lookup: CDR1 SEHNR, CDR2 FQNEAQ (reference sequence). Here the CDR3 reads CASSWTGMDTIYF. The sequenced part of the CDR3 DNA is TGTGCCAGCAGCTGGACAGGGATGGACACC. Filled out from reference TRBV7-9 and TRBJ1-3, the complete variable domain reads DTGVSQNPRHKITKRGQNVTFRCDPISEHNRLYWYRQTLGQGPEFLTYFQNEAQLEKSRLLSDRFSAERPKGSFSTLEIQRTEQGDSAMYLCASSWTGMDTIYFGEGSWLTVV.

Comments on this clone: The CDR3 end is not reached by the read, which stops 3 residues before it; the germline J gene fills it in. This chain uses TRBV7-9 with TRBJ2-7; 14 positions agree with TRBD2. V was clipped by 4 bases and J by 4 bases; unmatched bases: 3. The CDR3 is made up of 15 amino acids. Germline V gene lookup returns CDR1 SEHNR and CDR2 FQNEAQ (reference sequence). CDR3 in amino acids: CASSWGLAGVYEQYF. CDR3 DNA, as far as it was read: TGTGCCAGCAGCTGGGGACTAGCGGGAGTTTACGAG.

A note on this clone: The read comes to an end 3 residues before the CDR3 does, leaving the germline J gene to fill in the end. The chain combines TRBV7-3 with TRBJ2-2; 10 positions agree with TRBD1. The J segment lost 5 bases and the V segment lost 4 bases, leaving 7 bases of the junction unmatched. CDR1 is SGHTA, CDR2 FQGTGA, per germline. The CDR3 sequence is 16 residues long. Partial CDR3 DNA: TGTGCCAGCAGCTATAGACAGGGGGCCACGACCGGGGAG. Translated, it gives CASSYRQGATTGE. The full CDR3 reads CASSYRQGATTGELFF.

Concerning this clone itself: The DNA ends 3 residues before the CDR3 does, and the rest of the CDR3 is filled in from the germline J gene. This rearrangement joins TRBV9 to TRBJ1-2; 7 nucleotides agree with TRBD1. Germline trimming cut 2 bases from V and 1 base from J; bases unmatched to any gene: 11. The CDR3 consists of 17 residues. The germline V gene has CDR1 SGDLS and CDR2 YYNGEE. Incomplete CDR3 DNA: TGTGCCAGCAGCGTCTTAGACAGGGAGGGCGGTAACTATGGC. It codes for CASSVLDREGGNYG. The whole CDR3 protein is CASSVLDREGGNYGYTF. Full variable domain (missing parts from reference TRBV9 and TRBJ1-2): DSGVTQTPKHLITATGQRVTLRCSPRSGDLSVYWYQQSLDQGLQFLIQYYNGEERAKGNILERFSAQQFPDLHSELNLSSLELGDSALYFCASSVLDREGGNYGYTFGSGTRLTVV.

About this clone: The DNA ends 3 residues before the CDR3 does, and the rest of the CDR3 is filled in from the germline J gene. This sequence joins TRBV7-8 and TRBJ1-3, with TRBD1 matching 9 bases. In germline, CDR1 is SGHVS, CDR2 FQNEAQ. This CDR3 contains 16 residues. The junction had 3 bases not matched to a gene; V was cut back by 3 bases and J by 0 bases. The DNA read from the CDR3 is TGTGCCAGCAGCTTCGGGGACAGGGTCTCTGGAAACACC. This sequence encodes CASSFGDRVSGNT. The CDR3, in full, reads CASSFGDRVSGNTIYF. Using reference TRBV7-8 and TRBJ1-3 for the parts outside the CDR3, the full variable domain is GAGVSQSPRYKVAKRGQDVALRCDPISGHVSLFWYQQALGQGPEFLTYFQNEAQLDKSGLPSDRFFAERPEGSVSTLKIQRTQQEDSAVYLCASSFGDRVSGNTIYFGEGSWLTVV.

As regards this clone: The sequence runs out 3 residues before the end of the CDR3; the remainder is reconstructed from the germline J gene. This chain links TRBV7-8 with TRBJ2-7, with D perhaps matching TRBD1 (6 bases). Trimming cost V 6 bases and J 3 bases, with 15 bases left between them. This CDR3 region has 14 residues. Germline V CDR1 and CDR2: SGHVS, FQNEAQ. CDR3 sequence reads: CASRPRDTIYEQYF. The DNA read from the CDR3 is TGTGCCAGCAGACCCCGGGACACCATCTACGAG.

Concerning this clone: From the germline J gene comes the end of the CDR3, since the read stops 3 residues before it. This chain connects TRBV19 to TRBJ1-4; 8 positions agree with TRBD1. Germline-derived CDR1 and CDR2 are LNHDA and SQIVND (reference sequence). V shed 2 bases, J shed 6 bases, and the junction held 5 bases outside the gene matches. This CDR3 has 15 amino acids. CDR3 residues: CASSISGQVDEKLFF. The CDR3 bases that were read are TGTGCCAGTAGTATATCGGGACAGGTGGATGAAAAA.

About this clone: The read gets to within 3 residues of the CDR3 end, and the germline J gene fills in the rest. The chain has TRBV7-9 and TRBJ2-7; the match to TRBD1 covers 8 bases. The length of the CDR3 is 14 residues. Germline V CDR1 and CDR2: SEHNR, FQNEAQ (reference sequence). The V segment lost 2 bases and the J segment 0 bases; nucleotides outside the gene matches: 0. The DNA read from the CDR3 is TGTGCCAGCAGCTTACAGGGGGCCTCCTACGAG. This sequence encodes CASSLQGASYE. The CDR3 in its entirety is CASSLQGASYEQYF.